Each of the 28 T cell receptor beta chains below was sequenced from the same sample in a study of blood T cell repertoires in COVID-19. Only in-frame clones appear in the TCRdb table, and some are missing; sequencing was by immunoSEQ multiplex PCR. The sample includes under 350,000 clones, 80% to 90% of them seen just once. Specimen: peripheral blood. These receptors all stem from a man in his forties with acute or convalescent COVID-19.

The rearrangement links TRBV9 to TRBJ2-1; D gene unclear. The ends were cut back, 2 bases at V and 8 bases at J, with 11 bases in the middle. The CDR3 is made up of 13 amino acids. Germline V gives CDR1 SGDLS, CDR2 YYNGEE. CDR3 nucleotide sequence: TGTGCCAGCAGCGTGTTTAGCAGCGATGAGCAGTTCTTC. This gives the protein CASSVFSSDEQFF.

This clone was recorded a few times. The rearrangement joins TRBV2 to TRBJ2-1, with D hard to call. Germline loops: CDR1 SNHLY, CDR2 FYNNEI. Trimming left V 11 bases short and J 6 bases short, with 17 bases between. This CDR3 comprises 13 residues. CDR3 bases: TGTGCCTGCGGTGGGCTGGTTGGCAATGAGCAGTTCTTC. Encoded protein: CACGGLVGNEQFF.

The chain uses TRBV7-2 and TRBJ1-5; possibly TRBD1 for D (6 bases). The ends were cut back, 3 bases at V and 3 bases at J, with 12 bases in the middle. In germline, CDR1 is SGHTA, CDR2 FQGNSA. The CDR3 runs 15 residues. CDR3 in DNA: TGTGCCAGCAGCTTGACAGGTGCTACCAATCAGCCCCAGCATTTT. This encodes CASSLTGATNQPQHF. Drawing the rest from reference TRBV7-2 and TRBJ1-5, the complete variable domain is GAGVSQSPSNKVTEKGKDVELRCDPISGHTALYWYRQSLGQGLEFLIYFQGNSAPDKSGLPSDRFSAERTGGSVSTLTIQRTQQEDSAVYLCASSLTGATNQPQHFGDGTRLSIL.

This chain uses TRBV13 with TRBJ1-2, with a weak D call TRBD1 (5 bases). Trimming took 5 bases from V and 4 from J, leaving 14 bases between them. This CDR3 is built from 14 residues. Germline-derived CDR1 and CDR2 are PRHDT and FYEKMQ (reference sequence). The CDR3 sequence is CASSPRGDVYGYTF. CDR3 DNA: TGTGCCAGCAGCCCCCGGGGGGATGTCTATGGCTACACCTTC.

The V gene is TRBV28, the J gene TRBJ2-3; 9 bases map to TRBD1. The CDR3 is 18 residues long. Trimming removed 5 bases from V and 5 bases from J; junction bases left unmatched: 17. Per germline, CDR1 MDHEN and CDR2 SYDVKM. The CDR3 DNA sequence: TGTGCCAGCAGTACTCCTTCTGACAGGGGGTCTTTGGGAGATACGCAGTATTTT. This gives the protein CASSTPSDRGSLGDTQYF.

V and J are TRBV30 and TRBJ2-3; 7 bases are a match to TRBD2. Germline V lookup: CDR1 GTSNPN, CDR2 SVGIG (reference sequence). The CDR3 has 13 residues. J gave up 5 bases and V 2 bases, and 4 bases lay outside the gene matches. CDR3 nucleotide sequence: TGTGCCTGGAGTAGCGGGGTGGGAGATACGCAGTATTTT. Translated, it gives CAWSSGVGDTQYF.

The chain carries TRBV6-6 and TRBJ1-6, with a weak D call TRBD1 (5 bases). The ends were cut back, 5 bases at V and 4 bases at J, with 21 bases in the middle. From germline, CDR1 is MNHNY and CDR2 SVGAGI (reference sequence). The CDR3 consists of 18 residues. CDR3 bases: TGTGCCAGCAGTCCTCGGGGGAACAGTAGAGTTTATAATTCACCCCTCCACTTT. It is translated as CASSPRGNSRVYNSPLHF.

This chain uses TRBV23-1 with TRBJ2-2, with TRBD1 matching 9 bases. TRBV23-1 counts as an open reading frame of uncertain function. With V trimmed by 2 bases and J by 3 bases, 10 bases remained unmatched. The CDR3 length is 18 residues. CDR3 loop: CASSQTGGAERDTGELFF. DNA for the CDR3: TGCGCCAGCAGTCAAACAGGGGGCGCTGAGCGGGACACCGGGGAGCTGTTTTTT.

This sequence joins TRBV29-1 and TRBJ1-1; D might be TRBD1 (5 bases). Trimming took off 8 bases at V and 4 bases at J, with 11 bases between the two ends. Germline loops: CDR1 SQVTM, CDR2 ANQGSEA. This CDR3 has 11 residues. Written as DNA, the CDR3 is TGCAGCACGTGGAGGGGCACTGAAGCTTTCTTT. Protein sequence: CSTWRGTEAFF.

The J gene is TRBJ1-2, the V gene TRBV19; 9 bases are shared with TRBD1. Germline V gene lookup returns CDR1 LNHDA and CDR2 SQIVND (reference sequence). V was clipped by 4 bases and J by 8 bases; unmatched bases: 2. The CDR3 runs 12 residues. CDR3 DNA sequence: TGTGCCAGTAGTAGACAGGGGGGCGGCTACACCTTC. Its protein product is CASSRQGGGYTF.

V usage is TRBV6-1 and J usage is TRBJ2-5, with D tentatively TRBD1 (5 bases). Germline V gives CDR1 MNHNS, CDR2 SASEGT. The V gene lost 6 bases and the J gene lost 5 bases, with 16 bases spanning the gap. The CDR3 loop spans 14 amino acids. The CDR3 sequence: CASRQGRTEETQYF. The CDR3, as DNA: TGTGCCAGCAGGCAGGGCCGAACGGAGGAGACCCAGTACTTC.

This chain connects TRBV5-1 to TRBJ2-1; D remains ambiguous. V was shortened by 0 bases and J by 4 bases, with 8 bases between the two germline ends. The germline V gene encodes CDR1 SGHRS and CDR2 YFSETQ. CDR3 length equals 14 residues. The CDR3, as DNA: TGCGCCAGCAGCTTGGGTTCAGTTTACAATGAGCAGTTCTTC. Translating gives CASSLGSVYNEQFF.

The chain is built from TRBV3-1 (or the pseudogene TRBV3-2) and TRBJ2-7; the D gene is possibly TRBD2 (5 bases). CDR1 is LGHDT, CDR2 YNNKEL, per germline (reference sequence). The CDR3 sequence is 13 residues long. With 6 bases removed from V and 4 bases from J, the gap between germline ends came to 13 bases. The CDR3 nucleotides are TGTGCCAGCAGTCCAGCGGCCCTATACGAGCAGTACTTC. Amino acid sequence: CASSPAALYEQYF.

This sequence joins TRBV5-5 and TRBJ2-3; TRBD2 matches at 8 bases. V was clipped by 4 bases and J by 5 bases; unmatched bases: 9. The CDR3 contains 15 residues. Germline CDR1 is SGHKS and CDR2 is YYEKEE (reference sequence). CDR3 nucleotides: TGTGCCAGCAGCCTGGGCGGGGGGCCCAGAGATACGCAGTATTTT. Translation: CASSLGGGPRDTQYF.

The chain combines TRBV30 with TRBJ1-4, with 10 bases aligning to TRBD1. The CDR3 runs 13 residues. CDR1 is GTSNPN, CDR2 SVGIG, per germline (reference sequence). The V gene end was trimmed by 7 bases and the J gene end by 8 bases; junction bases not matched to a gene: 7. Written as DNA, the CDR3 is TGTGCCTTGCAGGGACAGGGGTACGAAAAACTGTTTTTT. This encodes CALQGQGYEKLFF.

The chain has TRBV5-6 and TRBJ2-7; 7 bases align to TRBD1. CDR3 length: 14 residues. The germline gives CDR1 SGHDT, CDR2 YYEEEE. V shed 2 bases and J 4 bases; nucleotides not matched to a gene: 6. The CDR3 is CASSLDRVGYEQYF. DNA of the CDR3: TGTGCCAGCAGCTTAGACAGGGTGGGTTACGAGCAGTACTTC. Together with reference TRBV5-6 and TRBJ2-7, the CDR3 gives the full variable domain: DAGVTQSPTHLIKTRGQQVTLRCSPKSGHDTVSWYQQALGQGPQFIFQYYEEEERQRGNFPDRFSGHQFPNYSSELNVNALLLGDSALYLCASSLDRVGYEQYFGPGTRLTVT.

The CDR3 region has the DNA TGTGCCAGCAGCTTGGCCGGACACGTGTACTTC. This encodes CASSLAGHVYF. The chain has TRBV5-4 and TRBJ2-7; D might be TRBD1 (5 bases). This CDR3 comprises 11 residues. V was trimmed by 0 bases and J by 12 bases, leaving 10 bases between them. The V gene's germline CDR1 is SGHNT and CDR2 YYREEE (reference sequence).

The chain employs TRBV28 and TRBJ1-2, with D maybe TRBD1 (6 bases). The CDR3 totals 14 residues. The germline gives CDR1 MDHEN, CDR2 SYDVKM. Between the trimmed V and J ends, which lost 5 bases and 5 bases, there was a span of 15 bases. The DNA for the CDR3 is TGTGCCAGCAGTAGAACCTTCAGGGGATATGGCTACACCTTC. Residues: CASSRTFRGYGYTF.

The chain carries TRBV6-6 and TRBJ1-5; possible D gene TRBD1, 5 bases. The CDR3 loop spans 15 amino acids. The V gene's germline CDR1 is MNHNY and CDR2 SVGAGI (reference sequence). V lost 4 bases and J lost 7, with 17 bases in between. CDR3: CASSWGEAVGQPQHF. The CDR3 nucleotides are TGTGCCAGCAGTTGGGGCGAGGCGGTCGGGCAGCCCCAGCATTTT.

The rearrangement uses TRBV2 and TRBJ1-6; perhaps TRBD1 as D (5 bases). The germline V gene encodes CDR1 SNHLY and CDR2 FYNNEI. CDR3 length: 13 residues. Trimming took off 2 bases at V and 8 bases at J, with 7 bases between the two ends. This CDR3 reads CASSEQGYSPLHF. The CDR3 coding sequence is TGTGCCAGCAGTGAACAGGGTTATTCACCCCTCCACTTT.

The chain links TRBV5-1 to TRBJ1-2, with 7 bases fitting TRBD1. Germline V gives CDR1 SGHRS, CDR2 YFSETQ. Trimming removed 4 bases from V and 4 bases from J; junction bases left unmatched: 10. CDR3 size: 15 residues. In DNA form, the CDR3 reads TGCGCCAGCAGCGCACTACAGGGGTCCATCTATGGCTACACCTTC. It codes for CASSALQGSIYGYTF.

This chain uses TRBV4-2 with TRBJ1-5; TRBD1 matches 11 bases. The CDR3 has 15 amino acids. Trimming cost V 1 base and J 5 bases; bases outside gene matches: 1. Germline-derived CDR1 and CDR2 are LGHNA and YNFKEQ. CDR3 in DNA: TGTGCCAGCAGCCAAGGGACAGGGGGCGATCAGCCCCAGCATTTT. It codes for CASSQGTGGDQPQHF.

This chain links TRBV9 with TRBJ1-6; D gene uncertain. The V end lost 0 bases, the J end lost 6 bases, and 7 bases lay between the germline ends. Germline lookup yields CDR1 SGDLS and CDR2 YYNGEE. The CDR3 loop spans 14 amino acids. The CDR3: CASSVVPGNSPLHF. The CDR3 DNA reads TGTGCCAGCAGCGTAGTTCCGGGTAATTCACCCCTCCACTTT. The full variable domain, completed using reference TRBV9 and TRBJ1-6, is DSGVTQTPKHLITATGQRVTLRCSPRSGDLSVYWYQQSLDQGLQFLIQYYNGEERAKGNILERFSAQQFPDLHSELNLSSLELGDSALYFCASSVVPGNSPLHFGNGTRLTVT.

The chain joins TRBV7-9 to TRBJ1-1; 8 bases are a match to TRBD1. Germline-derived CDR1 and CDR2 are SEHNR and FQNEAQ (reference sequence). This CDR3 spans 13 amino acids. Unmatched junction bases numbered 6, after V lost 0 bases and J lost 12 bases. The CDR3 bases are TGTGCCAGCAGCTTAGCAGGAACAGGGGGAACTTTCTTT. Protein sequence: CASSLAGTGGTFF. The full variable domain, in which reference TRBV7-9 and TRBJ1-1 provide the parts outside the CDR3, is DTGVSQNPRHKITKRGQNVTFRCDPISEHNRLYWYRQTLGQGPEFLTYFQNEAQLEKSRLLSDRFSAERPKGSFSTLEIQRTEQGDSAMYLCASSLAGTGGTFFGQGTRLTVV.

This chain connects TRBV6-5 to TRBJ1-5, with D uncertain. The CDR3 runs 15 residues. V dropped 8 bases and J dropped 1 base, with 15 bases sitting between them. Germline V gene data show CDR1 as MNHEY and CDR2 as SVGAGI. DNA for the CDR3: TGTGCCAGCGACCGGTCGAGGGTAAGCAATCAGCCCCAGCATTTT. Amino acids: CASDRSRVSNQPQHF.

CDR3 in DNA: TGTGCCAGCAGCCAAAGACGAGGACAGGTGGGGGAAAAACTGTTTTTT. Its protein product is CASSQRRGQVGEKLFF. The gene calls are TRBV14 and TRBJ1-4, with 7 bases lining up with TRBD1. J was trimmed by 8 bases and V by 2 bases; bases with no gene match: 11. The CDR3 totals 16 residues. Germline V gene data show CDR1 as SGHDN and CDR2 as FVKESK.

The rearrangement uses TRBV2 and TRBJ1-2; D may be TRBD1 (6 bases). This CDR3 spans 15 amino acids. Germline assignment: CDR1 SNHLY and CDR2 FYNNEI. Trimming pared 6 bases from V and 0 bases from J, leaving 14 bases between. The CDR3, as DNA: TGTGCCAGCAGCTACAGACAGGACCCTAACTATGGCTACACCTTC. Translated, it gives CASSYRQDPNYGYTF.

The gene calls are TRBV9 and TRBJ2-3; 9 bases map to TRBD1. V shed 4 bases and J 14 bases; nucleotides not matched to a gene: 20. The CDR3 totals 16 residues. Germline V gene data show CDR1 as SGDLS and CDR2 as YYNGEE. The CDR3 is CASSSSGPLPGTGMYF. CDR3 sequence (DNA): TGTGCCAGCAGCTCCAGCGGGCCCCTACCCGGGACAGGGATGTATTTT.